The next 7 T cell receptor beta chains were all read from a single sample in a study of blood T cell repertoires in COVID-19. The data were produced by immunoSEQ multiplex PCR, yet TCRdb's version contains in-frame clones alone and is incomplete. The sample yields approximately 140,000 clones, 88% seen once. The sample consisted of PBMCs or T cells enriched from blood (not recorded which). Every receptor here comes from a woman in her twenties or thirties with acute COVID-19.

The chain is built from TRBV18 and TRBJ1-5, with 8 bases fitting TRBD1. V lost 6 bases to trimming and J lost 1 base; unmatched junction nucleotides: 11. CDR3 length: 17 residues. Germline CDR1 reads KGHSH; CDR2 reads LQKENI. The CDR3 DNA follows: TGTGCCAGCTCGCTCCGGACAGGGTTAGCAAGCAATCAGCCCCAGCATTTT. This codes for CASSLRTGLASNQPQHF.

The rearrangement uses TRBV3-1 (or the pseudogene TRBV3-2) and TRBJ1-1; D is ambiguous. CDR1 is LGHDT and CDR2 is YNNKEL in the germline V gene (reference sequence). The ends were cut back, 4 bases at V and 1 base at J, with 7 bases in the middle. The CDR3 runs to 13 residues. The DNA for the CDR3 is TGTGCCAGCAGCCCGAGACAGAACACTGAAGCTTTCTTT. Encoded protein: CASSPRQNTEAFF.

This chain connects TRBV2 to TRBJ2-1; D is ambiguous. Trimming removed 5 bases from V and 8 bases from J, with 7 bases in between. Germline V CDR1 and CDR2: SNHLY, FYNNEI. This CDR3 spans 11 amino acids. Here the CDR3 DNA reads TGTGCCAGCAGTCCGAGATATGAGCAGTTCTTC. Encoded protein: CASSPRYEQFF.

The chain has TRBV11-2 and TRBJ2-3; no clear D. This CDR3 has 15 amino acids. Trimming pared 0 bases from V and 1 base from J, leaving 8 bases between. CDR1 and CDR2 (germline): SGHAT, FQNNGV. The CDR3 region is CASSLDNPGTDTQYF. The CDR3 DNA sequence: TGTGCCAGCAGCTTAGATAATCCCGGCACAGATACGCAGTATTTT.

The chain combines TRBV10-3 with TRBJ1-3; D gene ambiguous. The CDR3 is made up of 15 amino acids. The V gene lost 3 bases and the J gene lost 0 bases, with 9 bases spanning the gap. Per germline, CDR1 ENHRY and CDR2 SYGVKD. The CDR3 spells CAISDDTLSGNTIYF. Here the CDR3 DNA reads TGTGCCATCAGTGACGACACTCTCTCTGGAAACACCATATATTTT.

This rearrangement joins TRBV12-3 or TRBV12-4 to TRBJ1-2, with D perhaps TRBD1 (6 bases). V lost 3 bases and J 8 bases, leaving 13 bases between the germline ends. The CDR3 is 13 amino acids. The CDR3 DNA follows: TGTGCCAGCAGTTTTTGGGCAGGGGAAGGCTACACCTTC. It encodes CASSFWAGEGYTF.

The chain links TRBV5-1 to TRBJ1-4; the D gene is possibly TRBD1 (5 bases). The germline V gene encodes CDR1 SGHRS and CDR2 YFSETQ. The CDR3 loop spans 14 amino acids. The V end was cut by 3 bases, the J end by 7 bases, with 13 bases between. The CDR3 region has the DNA TGCGCCAGCAGCTGGGGCCCCGTAGGTGAAAAACTGTTTTTT. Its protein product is CASSWGPVGEKLFF.